Given below is one TCR beta chain in context. Only in-frame clones appear in the TCRdb table, and some are missing; sequencing was by immunoSEQ multiplex PCR. This repertoire shows tens of thousands of clones, around 82% found once; its top ten account for approximately 1.5%. Time point specified: peripheral blood 6 weeks after treatment start. This sample is part of a study of PD-L1 blockade in urothelial cancer. Study-wide context: The researchers analyzed blood 3 weeks (second dose) and 6 weeks after treatment start.

This TCR was recovered from a man aged 65 to 85 with urothelial cancer. The specimen comprised PBMCs, sampled around atezolizumab (anti-PD-L1) treatment.

The CDR3 sequence is CASSPDTYSYEQYF. The CDR3 coding sequence is TGTGCCAGCAGTCCGGACACCTACTCCTACGAGCAGTACTTC. The V and J genes are TRBV6-5 and TRBJ2-7; maybe TRBD1 (5 bases). The CDR3 consists of 14 residues. Trimming shortened V by 5 bases and J by 0 bases, and 11 bases separated the two germline ends. CDR1 is MNHEY, CDR2 SVGAGI, per germline.